This T cell receptor beta chain was sequenced during a study of blood T cells in healthy people across ages (dated by TCRdb to between 2014 and 2017). Notes on the research overall: Template switching captured roughly one uniquely barcoded TCR beta cDNA molecule per two T cells in model experiments. Age-related changes in TCR beta repertoire diversity were measured in the study by deep sequencing normalized with unique cDNA molecular identifiers. Four age groups were formed from the donors: young (average around 15 years), middle-aged (less than 40), aged (approximately 60) and long-lived (less than 85). Two additional independent replicas of 1 million unique cDNA reads from the same blood draw were analyzed for two donors (one aged 18 to 30 and one aged 80 or older). What the authors observed across the whole study: Bulk unsorted PBMC profiling prevented conclusive comparison of naive and antigen-experienced compartments. The long-lived group showed more naive CD4+ T cells, fewer expanded clones and increased TCR diversity than the aged group, suggesting age selection. Estimates of total diversity based on one million sequenced T cells were considered lower bounds and underestimates. Observed TCR beta diversity per million T cells fell roughly linearly with age, and a significant reduction was already apparent by age around 40. Because the CMV infection status of the donors was unknown, age-related changes in expanded clonotypes may potentially have been confounded. A strong correlation was found between observed TCR beta diversity and the percentage of naive T cells measured by flow cytometry.

The library was generated by 5' RACE. The sequencing machine was an Illumina HiSeq 2500. A second roughly 6 to 11 cycle PCR used a sample-barcoded 5' primer and a J-beta primer mix. A unique molecular identifier was introduced onto each TCR beta cDNA molecule by a template-switch 5' adaptor carrying 12 random nucleotides. Each sample yielded at least 2.5 million CDR3-containing paired-end reads. The Mint cDNA synthesis kit, primed by a TRBC-specific oligonucleotide, was used to synthesize first-strand cDNA from all RNA. Following uracil-DNA glycosylase treatment, a first 18-cycle PCR with universal primers M1SS and BC2_uni_R was performed on all cDNA. In the paper's pipeline: Normalization of each sample was performed by random selection of 1 million high-quality reads, each carrying a distinct molecular identifier. Reads with shared molecular identifiers were discarded instead of being binned into consensus sequences. MiTCR, run with a Q25 quality threshold and the strictest error-elimination algorithm, handled CDR3 identification, clonotype clustering and error correction. Lower-bound total TCR beta diversity was estimated with a nonparametric unseen species model using Euler transformation. TCRdb passed the public sequencing reads through fastp at Q25 and MiXCR, retaining productive beta sequences. Every CDR3 protein is listed once, alongside the most common genes and DNA of its rows. The V and J calls, along with clone size, are taken from TCRdb and not from the paper's own processing. This sample gives roughly 550,000 distinct CDR3 sequences in total; less than 25% of them show up just once. Approximately 8.7% of the sample lies in the top ten.

Systemically healthy Caucasian individuals from Russia, approximately 39 in total and aged about 6 to 100 years, were included as donors. Ten milliliters of peripheral blood were drawn from each donor into EDTA-treated Vacutainer tubes. Ficoll-Paque density-gradient centrifugation was used to isolate PBMCs, with at least 6.5 million obtained per sample. Total RNA, at least 6 micrograms per sample, was extracted from PBMCs with Trizol reagent. The percentages of naive CD45RAhigh/CD27high T cells were determined by flow cytometry on a PBMC aliquot from every donor. Relative to germline, V is missing 1 base and J is missing 6 bases, with 11 bases of the junction outside any gene match. Looking up the germline V gene (reference sequence) yields CDR1 LGHDT and CDR2 YNNKEL. The CDR3 contains 17 residues, cysteine and phenylalanine counted. Only the CDR3 part of the read is kept: 51 bases, read in frame from the first base.

Turning to this clonotype: Its antigen remains undetermined. There are no base qualities to consult, and no much larger clone falls within one base.

These data also formed part of another study, on T cells of mothers and their children. The other study reports the following: Nine systemically healthy Caucasian individuals served as donors, namely three mothers together with their six children. cDNA synthesis used all of the extracted RNA, with approximately 1.6 ug of RNA in each 15 ul reaction. Sample barcodes and 2-4 random nucleotides were added via the M1S primer in the second PCR. Over 9.5 million TCR beta CDR3 reads were obtained for each mother, and around 3 million reads were obtained for each child. TCR recombination output is similarly shaped by thymic selection in related and unrelated pairs, with a minor effect exerted by inherited differences. Normalized repertoire overlap was always found to be slightly, but never significantly, higher in related mother-child pairs than in unrelated mother-child pairs. Persistent microchimeric T cell clones were not detected, at a sensitivity of 95 to 100 clones per million clonotypes. The study used deep NGS to compare TCR beta repertoires of mothers and children, seeking features distinguishing related mother-child pairs from unrelated individuals. The mean age was about 38 +/- 4 years for the mothers and 11 +/- 4 years for the children. After adapter ligation was performed with NEBNext reagents, the libraries were sequenced on an Illumina HiSeq 2000 with 100+100 nt paired-end reads. To prevent cross-contamination, the mother and child libraries were prepared a month apart and were sequenced in separate runs. Between about 500,000 and 2,100,000 distinct TCR beta clonotypes were identified per donor. Naive TCR beta clonotypes were estimated from low-frequency clonotypes matched to each donor's FACS-determined naive share, without sorting.

The rearrangement combines TRBV3-1 with TRBJ2-3; 9 central bases correspond to TRBD1. This receptor was obtained from a boy aged 5-17 years in good health. Sequencing was performed on blood. This receptor carries the CDR3 CASSQGGTGPLRDTQYF. The sequenced DNA is TGTGCCAGCAGCCAAGGGGGGACAGGGCCTCTCCGGGATACGCAGTATTTT.